The rows below give T cell receptor beta chains drawn from one sample of a study of blood T cell repertoires in COVID-19. The protocol was immunoSEQ multiplex PCR, while the TCRdb copy is restricted to in-frame clones and leaves out a portion. The profile covers about 220,000 clones, with around 80% appearing a single time and just under 20% taken by the ten largest. Sequenced sample: peripheral blood. These TCRs come from a man aged 25-40 years with active or convalescent COVID-19. Both conserved end residues are part of each CDR3. D genes are given only for firm matches. Rows may omit the clone size; those that give it use once, few, many or a size class.

V gene	D gene	clone size	J gene	CDR3 DNA	CDR3 protein
TRBV7-8	.	.	TRBJ2-7	TGTGCCAGCAGCTTAGCGCAGGCAGGGAATTCCTACGAGCAGTACTTC	CASSLAQAGNSYEQYF
TRBV11-2	TRBD1	.	TRBJ1-3	TGTGCCAGCAGCTTTGGTGTGGGACAGCTCCTCTCTGGAAACACCATATATTTT	CASSFGVGQLLSGNTIYF
TRBV9	TRBD1	.	TRBJ2-3	TGTGCCAGCAGCGTAGAGATGACAGGGGAAAAGGGCACAGATACGCAGTATTTT	CASSVEMTGEKGTDTQYF
TRBV6-2/TRBV6-3	.	.	TRBJ2-1	TGTGCCAGCAGTTACGGGAGAGAGCAGTTCTTC	CASSYGREQFF
TRBV5-5	TRBD2	once	TRBJ2-1	TGTGCCAGCAGCTTGTGGGGGGGCTCCTACAATGAGCAGTTCTTC	CASSLWGGSYNEQFF
TRBV18	.	.	TRBJ2-5	TGTGCCAGCTCATCCAGCCTGGGGCGGGAGACCCAGTACTTC	CASSSSLGRETQYF
TRBV18	TRBD1	few	TRBJ1-6	TGTGCCAGCTCACCGGGACAGAGAATGAATAATTCACCCCTCCACTTT	CASSPGQRMNNSPLHF
TRBV24-1	TRBD2	.	TRBJ2-3	TGTGCCACCAGTGACCAAATAGCGGGGGTGGATACGCAGTATTTT	CATSDQIAGVDTQYF
TRBV10-3	.	few	TRBJ2-7	TGTGCCATCAGTCAACAGGGCCACGAGCAGTACTTC	CAISQQGHEQYF
TRBV12-3/TRBV12-4	TRBD1	.	TRBJ2-7	TGTGCCAGCAGTATTACAGGGGGCTACGAGCAGTACTTC	CASSITGGYEQYF
TRBV6-7	.	once	TRBJ1-1	TGTGCCAGCAGTTACCCCCTGACAGGTATAAACACTGAAGCTTTCTTT	CASSYPLTGINTEAFF
TRBV27	.	.	TRBJ2-1	TGTGCCAGCAGTTTATCCCCGCGGAATTTGGATGAGCAGTTCTTC	CASSLSPRNLDEQFF
TRBV10-1	.	.	TRBJ2-7	TGCGCCAGCAGTGAGTCTGAACAGGTCGCAAACGAGCAGTACTTC	CASSESEQVANEQYF
TRBV7-3	.	.	TRBJ2-1	TGTGCCAGCAGCTTATGGGGAGGCTCCTACAATGAGCAGTTCTTC	CASSLWGGSYNEQFF
TRBV28	.	.	TRBJ1-1	TGTGCCAGCAGTTTATCAAGACACTCACGAGGGACTGAAGCTTTCTTT	CASSLSRHSRGTEAFF
TRBV10-1	TRBD1	.	TRBJ2-7	TGCGCCAGCAGTGAGAAAAGGACAGGGGAGACCTCCTACGAGCAGTACTTC	CASSEKRTGETSYEQYF
TRBV28	TRBD2	once	TRBJ2-3	TGTGCCAGCAGATTCGGGGGGGCCGTGGATACGCAGTATTTT	CASRFGGAVDTQYF
TRBV30	.	.	TRBJ2-7	TGTGCCTGGAGTGTGGCCCCCCGCGGGAAGCAGTACTTC	CAWSVAPRGKQYF
TRBV28	TRBD1	.	TRBJ2-7	TGTGCCAGCAGTTTGTGGGACAGGGAATACGAGCAGTACTTC	CASSLWDREYEQYF
TRBV3-1/TRBV3-2	TRBD2	.	TRBJ2-1	TGTGCCAGCAGCCAAGCGGGAGGAGTCTACAATGAGCAGTTCTTC	CASSQAGGVYNEQFF